Listed below are T cell receptor beta chains from one sample, sequenced in a study of blood T cells in healthy people across ages. TCRdb reprocessed the 5' RACE reads via MiXCR and lists one record per CDR3 protein. The sample has more than 600,000 distinct CDR3 sequences; 20% to 30% are singletons. This same sample was also taken into another study, of T cells of mothers and their children.

What was sequenced was blood. All receptors come from a boy between 10 and 17 years old in good health. Each CDR3 is given with its conserved first and last residue. A D gene is named only where the DNA matches it firmly. Size values are once, few and many counts, or a class for expanded clones, and some rows have none.

d_call | clone_size | j_call | v_call | cdr3_nt | cdr3_aa
TRBD1 | - | TRBJ1-2 | TRBV14 | TGTGCCAGCAGCTTCCCGACAGGGAGTGGCTACACCTTC | CASSFPTGSGYTF
- | - | TRBJ2-5 | TRBV6-5 | TGTGCCAGCGGGTCTCTCGGAGTTCAAGAGACCCAGTACTTC | CASGSLGVQETQYF
TRBD2 | few | TRBJ2-7 | TRBV28 | TGTGCCAGCAGTTTGGTCGTAGGGTCTAGCGGGTTGGGGGGTTTCTACGAGCAGTACTTC | CASSLVVGSSGLGGFYEQYF
- | once | TRBJ1-2 | TRBV5-1 | TGCGCCAGCACCATCAGGGAGGGGGCTAACTATGGCTACACCTTC | CASTIREGANYGYTF
- | few | TRBJ2-3 | TRBV7-9 | TGTGCCAGCAGTCAGAAAACTCTAGATACGCAGTATTTT | CASSQKTLDTQYF
TRBD1 | - | TRBJ2-7 | TRBV20-1 | TGCAGTGCTATTGGGACAGGGGGGCCCGAGCAGTACTTC | CSAIGTGGPEQYF
TRBD2 | - | TRBJ2-1 | TRBV3-1 | TGTGCCAGCAGCCAAGAGTCAAGGCTAGCGGGGGGAAGGTATGAGCAGTTCTTC | CASSQESRLAGGRYEQFF
- | - | TRBJ2-5 | TRBV29-1 | TGCAGCGTGGAACAGGAGTGGCAAGAGACCCAGTACTTC | CSVEQEWQETQYF
- | - | TRBJ1-2 | TRBV6-5 | TGTGCCAGCAGTTATGTGGAGGGTAACCATGGCTACACCTTC | CASSYVEGNHGYTF
TRBD1 | few | TRBJ2-1 | TRBV9 | TGTGCCAGCAGCTCGGGACAGGGGAATGAGCAGTTCTTC | CASSSGQGNEQFF
TRBD2 | - | TRBJ2-7 | TRBV6-1 | TGTGCCAGCAGTGAAGCACTAGCGGGAGATCACGAGCAGTACTTC | CASSEALAGDHEQYF
TRBD1 | - | TRBJ2-7 | TRBV10-3 | TGTGCCATCAGTGAGTCGGGGACAGTTGACTACGAGCAGTACTTC | CAISESGTVDYEQYF
- | few | TRBJ2-3 | TRBV20-1 | TGCAGTGTTAGGACCGGGGTGGAGGCAGATACGCAGTATTTT | CSVRTGVEADTQYF
- | - | TRBJ2-7 | TRBV7-2 | TGTGCCAGCAGCTTACGGGCCGGGACTGTAAGCTCCTACGAGCAGTACTTC | CASSLRAGTVSSYEQYF
- | few | TRBJ2-7 | TRBV7-9 | TGTGCCAGCAGCCCCCCGGGACCCTCGGGAAACGAGCAGTACTTC | CASSPPGPSGNEQYF
- | few | TRBJ2-3 | TRBV29-1 | TGCAGCGTTCAGGAGGGTACAGATACGCAGTATTTT | CSVQEGTDTQYF
- | - | TRBJ1-5 | TRBV20-1 | TGCAGTGCTAGAGATGCCCCTCGGGGGGCACGCCAGCCCCAGCATTTT | CSARDAPRGARQPQHF
TRBD1 | few | TRBJ2-2 | TRBV6-1 | TGTGCCAGCAGGAGGGGGACAGGCGACACCGGGGAGCTGTTTTTT | CASRRGTGDTGELFF
- | few | TRBJ2-3 | TRBV15 | TGTGCCACCAGCAGAGGGGCAGGGCCACAATCCACAGATACGCAGTATTTT | CATSRGAGPQSTDTQYF
TRBD1 | few | TRBJ2-1 | TRBV5-1 | TGCGCCAGCAGGCCGGGTGGACAGGGGATCAATGAGCAGTTCTTC | CASRPGGQGINEQFF